This T cell receptor (beta chain) was sequenced for a study of cytomegalovirus exposure and HLA in healthy donors. Study results and caveats: Later work showed greater clonal expansion in HLA-associated TCR beta chains than in equally common others. Most of the TCR beta V segments (in an earlier analysis) were productive either about 87% or about 30% of the time. Among TCR sequences, most were rare, though some public TCRs appeared in many donors. Some TCR beta chains (roughly 160 of them) were listed as cytomegalovirus-associated.

Of note for this clone: The antigen is undetermined.

The study ran its PCR with 60 Vbeta and 13 Jbeta primers. Clones were read by immunoSEQ multiplex PCR, and TCRdb kept only the in-frame ones, dropping some. The table has roughly 130,000 clones, less than 80% seen once. The CDR3 loop spans 15 amino acids. V dropped 3 bases and J dropped 10; count of bases not matched to a gene: 7. The germline V gene encodes CDR1 SGHRS and CDR2 YFSETQ. This chain links TRBV5-1 with TRBJ2-1; 13 nucleotides line up with TRBD2. Material for sequencing was PBMCs. The TCR was taken from a man aged 40-49 years in good health and CMV-seropositive. For the CDR3, the DNA is TGCGCCAGCAGCTATACTAGCGGGAGGGCCGAAGAGCAGTTCTTC. Residues: CASSYTSGRAEEQFF.